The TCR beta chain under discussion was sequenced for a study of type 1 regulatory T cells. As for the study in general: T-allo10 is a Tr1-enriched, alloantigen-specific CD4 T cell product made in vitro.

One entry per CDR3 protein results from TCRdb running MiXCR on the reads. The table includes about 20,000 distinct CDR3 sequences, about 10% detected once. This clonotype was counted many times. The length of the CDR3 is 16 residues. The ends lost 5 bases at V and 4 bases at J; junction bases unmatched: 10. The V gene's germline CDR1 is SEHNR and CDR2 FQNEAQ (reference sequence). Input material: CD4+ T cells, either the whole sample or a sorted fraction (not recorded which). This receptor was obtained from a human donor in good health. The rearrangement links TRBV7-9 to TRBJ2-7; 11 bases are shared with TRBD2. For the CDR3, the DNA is TGTGCCAGCAGCAGGGTACGGGCTAGCGGGAGGTACGAGCAGTACTTC. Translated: CASSRVRASGRYEQYF. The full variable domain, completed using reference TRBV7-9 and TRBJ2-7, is DTGVSQNPRHKITKRGQNVTFRCDPISEHNRLYWYRQTLGQGPEFLTYFQNEAQLEKSRLLSDRFSAERPKGSFSTLEIQRTEQGDSAMYLCASSRVRASGRYEQYFGPGTRLTVT.